A selection of T cell receptor beta chains follows, all from one sample in a study of T cell changes during pregnancy in multiple sclerosis. Produced via immunoSEQ multiplex PCR; TCRdb's table is partial and in-frame only. The data hold 40,000 or so clones, with under 95% observed a single time. Sequencing used CD8+ T cells from peripheral blood mononuclear cells, obtained in the third trimester of pregnancy. The receptors were sampled from a female donor with multiple sclerosis, enrolled in a pregnancy study. Both conserved end residues are trimmed from each CDR3.

J gene,V gene,CDR3 protein
TRBJ1-1,TRBV6-5,ASKQGSTEAF
TRBJ2-4,TRBV2,ASSELDLAKNIQY
TRBJ1-2,TRBV5-8,ASSGRQAYGYT
TRBJ1-2,TRBV6-1,ASNSGNYGYT
TRBJ2-2,TRBV5-4,ASSLERGGELF
TRBJ2-3,TRBV28,ASSLLASSTDTQY
TRBJ2-7,TRBV6-5,ASSSRGGLKIYEQY
TRBJ2-1,TRBV28,ASSLGGETREHNEQF
TRBJ2-1,TRBV5-1,ASIDRSNEQF
TRBJ1-1,TRBV7-9,ASRQGMGNTEAF
TRBJ2-2,TRBV4-1,ASGLAGGNTGELF
TRBJ2-2,TRBV7-9,ASSSLTGERVNTGELF
TRBJ1-2,TRBV7-9,ASSFGRGPNYGYT
TRBJ2-7,TRBV7-9,ASNNYDEQY
TRBJ2-1,TRBV6-5,ASSYSASGRAHEQF
TRBJ2-3,TRBV5-6,ASSLGAGVTDTQY